This TCR beta chain was profiled in a study of vaccination and CD4 T cells after COVID-19. The overall study: In the convalescent cohort, there were six males and four females, two of them Hispanic.

Notes on this clonotype: What it binds is not known.

The Oncomine TCR Beta short-read assay sequenced DNA from cultured CD4+ T cells. Genomic DNA was isolated from CD4+ T cells that had been cultured. TCRdb reprocessed the PCR reads via MiXCR and lists one record per CDR3 protein. The sample holds more than 14,000 distinct CDR3 sequences; over 45% are singletons and the top ten take around 15%. Documented treatment: roughly nine-day PBMC culture with coronavirus spike peptide pools or control peptides (ViraFEST assay). J lost 9 bases, V lost 6 bases, and 4 bases had no gene match. CDR3 size: 11 residues. Per the germline V gene, CDR1 is DFQATT and CDR2 is SNEGSKA (reference sequence). Study observations and caveats: Spike mono-reactivity was the property of 304 of 307 vaccine-specific clones in convalescent patients.

The rearrangement links TRBV20-1 to TRBJ2-1, with 8 nucleotides matching TRBD1. This clonotype originated in a human donor who had recovered from COVID-19. Input material: CD4+ T cells from blood, cultured in vitro. CDR3 loop: CSADRGSEQFF. The DNA of the CDR3 is TGCAGTGCCGACAGGGGTAGTGAGCAGTTCTTC.